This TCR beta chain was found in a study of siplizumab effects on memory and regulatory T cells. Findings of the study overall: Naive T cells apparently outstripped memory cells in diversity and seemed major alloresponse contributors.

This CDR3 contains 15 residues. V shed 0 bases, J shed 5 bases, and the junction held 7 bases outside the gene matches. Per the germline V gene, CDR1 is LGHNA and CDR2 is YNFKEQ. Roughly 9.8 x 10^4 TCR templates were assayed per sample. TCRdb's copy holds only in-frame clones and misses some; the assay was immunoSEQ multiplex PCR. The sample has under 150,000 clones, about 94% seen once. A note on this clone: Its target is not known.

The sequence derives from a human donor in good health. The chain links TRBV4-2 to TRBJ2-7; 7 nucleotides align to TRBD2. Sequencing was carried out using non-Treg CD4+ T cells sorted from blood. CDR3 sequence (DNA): TGTGCCAGCAGCCAAGAATGGGCGGGAGTCCACGAGCAGTACTTC. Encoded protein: CASSQEWAGVHEQYF.